The entry below describes one TCR beta chain. This specimen comes from a study of blood T cell repertoires in COVID-19. Background on the study: Samples of COVID-19 (acute and convalescent) were obtained from the United States, Italy and Spain. From T cells, B-cell-depleted T cells, or PBMCs came the material, which was cDNA or gDNA.

In the 2 weeks before study entry, exposed participants met a COVID-19 case, which was PCR-confirmed or clinician-diagnosed. The CDR3 sequence is 14 residues long. The V gene's germline CDR1 is SGHTA and CDR2 FQGNSA. Between the trimmed V and J ends, which lost 1 base and 0 bases, there was a span of 7 bases. Sequencing used immunoSEQ multiplex PCR; TCRdb keeps in-frame clones, though not all of them. The sample records 250,000 to 300,000 clones, roughly 91% being singletons. This clonotype was obtained from a woman aged 50 to 60 who had been exposed to COVID-19. The sequenced material came from PBMCs or T cells enriched from blood (not recorded which). The chain recombines TRBV7-2 with TRBJ2-7; D not certain. The CDR3: CASSLVATSYEQYF. The CDR3 coding sequence is TGTGCCAGCAGCTTAGTGGCAACCTCCTACGAGCAGTACTTC.